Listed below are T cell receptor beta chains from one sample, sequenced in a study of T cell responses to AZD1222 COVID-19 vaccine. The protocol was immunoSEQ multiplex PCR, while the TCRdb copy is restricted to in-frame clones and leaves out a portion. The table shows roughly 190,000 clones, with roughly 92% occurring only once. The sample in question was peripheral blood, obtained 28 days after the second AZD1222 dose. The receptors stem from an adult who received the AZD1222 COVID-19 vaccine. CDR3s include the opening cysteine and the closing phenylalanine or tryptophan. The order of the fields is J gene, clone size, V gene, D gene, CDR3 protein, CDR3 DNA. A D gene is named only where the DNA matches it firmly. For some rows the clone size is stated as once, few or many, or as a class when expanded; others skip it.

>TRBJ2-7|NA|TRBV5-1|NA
CASSNDNKAYEQYF
TGCGCCAGCAGCAACGACAATAAGGCTTACGAGCAGTACTTC
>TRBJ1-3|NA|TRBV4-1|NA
CASSQGRYSGNTIYF
TGCGCCAGCAGCCAGGGACGGTACTCTGGAAACACCATATATTTT
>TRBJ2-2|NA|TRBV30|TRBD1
CASRQGGTGELFF
TGTGCCTCCCGACAGGGGGGCACCGGGGAGCTGTTTTTT
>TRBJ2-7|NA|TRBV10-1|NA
CARQGCDEQYF
TGCGCCAGACAGGGTTGCGACGAGCAGTACTTC
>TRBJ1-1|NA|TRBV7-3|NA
CASSLIGGMNTEAFF
TGTGCCAGCAGCTTAATTGGGGGCATGAACACTGAAGCTTTCTTT
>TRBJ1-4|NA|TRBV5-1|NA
CASTPSGAAREKLFF
TGCGCCAGCACCCCTAGTGGAGCGGCAAGGGAAAAACTGTTTTTT
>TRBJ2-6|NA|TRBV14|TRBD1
CASSKGGSGANVLTF
TGTGCCAGCAGCAAAGGGGGCTCCGGGGCCAACGTCCTGACTTTC
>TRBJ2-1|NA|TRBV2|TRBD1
CASRGGQEGQFF
TGTGCCAGCAGAGGAGGACAGGAAGGGCAGTTCTTC
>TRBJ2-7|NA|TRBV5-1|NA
CASSRSGDLSYEQYF
TGCGCCAGCAGCCGGTCCGGGGACTTATCCTACGAGCAGTACTTC
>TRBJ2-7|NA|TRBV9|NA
CASSGAAYEQYF
TGTGCCAGCAGCGGGGCTGCCTACGAGCAGTACTTC
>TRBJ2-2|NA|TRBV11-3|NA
CASSFRGSGELFF
TGTGCCAGCAGCTTCAGGGGATCCGGGGAGCTGTTTTTT
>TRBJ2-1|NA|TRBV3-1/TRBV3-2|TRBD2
CASSQVDIGAGGQFF
TGTGCCAGCAGCCAAGTCGACATTGGGGCGGGAGGGCAGTTCTTC
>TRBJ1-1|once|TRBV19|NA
CASSILLEGPDTQAFF
TGTGCCAGTAGTATCCTCCTGGAGGGGCCGGACACTCAAGCTTTCTTT
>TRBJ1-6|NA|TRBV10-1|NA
CATSQGDSSPLHF
TGCGCCACTTCACAGGGTGACAGTTCACCCCTCCACTTT
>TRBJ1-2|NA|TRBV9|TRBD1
CASSTRKGQGARVTF
TGTGCCAGCAGCACTCGAAAGGGACAGGGGGCCCGCGTTACCTTC
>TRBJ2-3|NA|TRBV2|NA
CASSDEGSDTQYF
TGTGCCAGCAGTGATGAGGGGTCAGATACGCAGTATTTT
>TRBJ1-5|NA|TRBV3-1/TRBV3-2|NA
CASSQERGGGQPQHF
TGTGCCAGCAGCCAAGAGAGGGGGGGCGGTCAGCCCCAGCATTTT
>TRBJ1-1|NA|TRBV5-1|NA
CASSPEGWTNTEAFF
TGCGCCAGCAGCCCCGAGGGTTGGACTAACACTGAAGCTTTCTTT
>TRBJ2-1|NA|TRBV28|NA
CASSWGTYNEQFF
TGTGCCAGCAGTTGGGGGACTTACAATGAGCAGTTCTTC
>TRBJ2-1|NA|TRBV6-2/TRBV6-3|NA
CASSRVGSYNEQFF
TGTGCCAGCAGTAGGGTGGGCTCCTACAATGAGCAGTTCTTC
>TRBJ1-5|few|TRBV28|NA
CASSKPATGSNQPQHF
TGTGCCAGCAGCAAGCCGGCGACAGGTAGCAATCAGCCCCAGCATTTT
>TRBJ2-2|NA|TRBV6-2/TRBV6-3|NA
CASSLSVLNTGELFF
TGTGCCAGCAGTTTGAGCGTCCTGAACACCGGGGAGCTGTTTTTT
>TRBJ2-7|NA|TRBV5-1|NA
CASSLQGTPVEQYF
TGCGCCAGCAGCTTGCAAGGAACCCCCGTCGAGCAGTACTTC
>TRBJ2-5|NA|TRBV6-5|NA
CASSYSRIAAERAQYF
TGTGCCAGCAGTTACTCCAGGATAGCGGCCGAAAGGGCCCAGTACTTC
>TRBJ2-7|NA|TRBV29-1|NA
CSVEYGPSDYYEQYF
TGCAGCGTTGAATATGGGCCGTCAGACTACTACGAGCAGTACTTC
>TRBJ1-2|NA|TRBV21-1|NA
CASSSTGQNYGYTF
TGTGCCAGCAGCTCCACAGGACAGAACTATGGCTACACCTTC
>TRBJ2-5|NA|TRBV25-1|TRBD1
CASSATGGIGETQYF
TGTGCCAGCAGTGCAACAGGGGGTATCGGGGAGACCCAGTACTTC
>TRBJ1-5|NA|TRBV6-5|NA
CASSRDNRDQPQHF
TGTGCCAGCAGTCGGGACAACCGGGATCAGCCCCAGCATTTT